The count of the clone carrying this T cell receptor (beta chain) is one. V was clipped by 6 bases and J by 2 bases, with 11 bases between them. Germline-derived CDR1 and CDR2 are LNHDA and SQIVND (reference sequence). The CDR3 loop spans 14 amino acids. This sample is part of a study of shared clonotypes between healthy human individuals. Genomic DNA per cell subset filled all wells of several immunoSEQ plates. Method: immunoSEQ multiplex PCR; TCRdb's copy keeps in-frame clones and lacks some. The sample has about 300,000 clones; about 74% are singletons. The chain uses TRBV19 and TRBJ1-5; D ambiguous. The clonotype originates from a man aged 30 to 39 in good health. Input material: memory CD4+ T cells sorted from blood. Subset here: CD45RA-negative fraction. This CDR3 reads CASRMMRGNQPQHF. CDR3 DNA: TGTGCCAGTAGGATGATGAGGGGCAATCAGCCCCAGCATTTT.